This entry concerns a single TCR beta chain. What it binds is unknown. Memory CD4+ cells were the fraction left after CD45RA+ naive selection. This specimen comes from a study of shared clonotypes between healthy human individuals. V gave up 1 base and J gave up 7 bases; unmatched junction bases: 5. The CDR3 runs to 14 residues. Germline loops: CDR1 LNHDA, CDR2 SQIVND (reference sequence). Overall study findings and caveats: Naive subsets usually exceeded memory subsets in estimated richness. The genetic and exposure-history diversity represented was limited by few donors.

In the authors' methods: From ImmunoSEQ came sequences covering only the junction and carrying no quality scores, so filtering differed. TCRdb keeps only in-frame clones here, not all; method: immunoSEQ multiplex PCR. The V and J calls and clone size come from that table; D and trimming were worked out from the DNA. The sample has roughly 2,500,000 clones; over 85% are singletons. The chain is built from TRBV19 and TRBJ2-7, with 9 bases matching TRBD1. Sequences were obtained from naive CD4+ T cells from PBMCs. Subset indicated: CD45RA+ positively selected. The TCR comes from a man in his late teens or twenties in good health. Some clones in this sample may be carry-over from other donors' samples. The CDR3 protein is CASSIAQGAGEQYF. In nucleotides, the CDR3 is TGTGCCAGTAGTATAGCACAGGGGGCAGGGGAGCAGTACTTC.